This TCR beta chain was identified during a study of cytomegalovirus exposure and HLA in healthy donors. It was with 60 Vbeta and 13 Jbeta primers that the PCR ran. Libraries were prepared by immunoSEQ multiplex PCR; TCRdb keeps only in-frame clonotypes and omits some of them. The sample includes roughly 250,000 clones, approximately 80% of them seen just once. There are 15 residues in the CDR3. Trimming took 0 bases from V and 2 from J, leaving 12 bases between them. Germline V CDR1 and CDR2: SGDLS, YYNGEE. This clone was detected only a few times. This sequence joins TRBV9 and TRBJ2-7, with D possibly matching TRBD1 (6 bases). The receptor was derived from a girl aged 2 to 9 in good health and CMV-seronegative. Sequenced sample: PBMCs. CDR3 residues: CASSVEQGDTYEQYF. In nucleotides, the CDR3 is TGTGCCAGCAGCGTAGAACAGGGAGATACCTACGAGCAGTACTTC.